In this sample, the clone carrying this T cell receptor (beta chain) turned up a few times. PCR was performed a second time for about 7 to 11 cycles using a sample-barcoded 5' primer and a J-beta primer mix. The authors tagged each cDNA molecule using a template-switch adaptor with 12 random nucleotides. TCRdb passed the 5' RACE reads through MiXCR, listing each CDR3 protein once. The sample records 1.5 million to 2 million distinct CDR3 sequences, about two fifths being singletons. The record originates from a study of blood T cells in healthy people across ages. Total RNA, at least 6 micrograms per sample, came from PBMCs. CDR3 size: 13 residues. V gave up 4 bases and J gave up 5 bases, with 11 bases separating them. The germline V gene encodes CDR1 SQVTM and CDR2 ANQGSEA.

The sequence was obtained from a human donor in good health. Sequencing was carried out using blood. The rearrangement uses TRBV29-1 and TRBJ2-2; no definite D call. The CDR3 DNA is TGCAGCGTTGGAGAGCTGGATACCGGGGAGCTGTTTTTT. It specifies CSVGELDTGELFF.